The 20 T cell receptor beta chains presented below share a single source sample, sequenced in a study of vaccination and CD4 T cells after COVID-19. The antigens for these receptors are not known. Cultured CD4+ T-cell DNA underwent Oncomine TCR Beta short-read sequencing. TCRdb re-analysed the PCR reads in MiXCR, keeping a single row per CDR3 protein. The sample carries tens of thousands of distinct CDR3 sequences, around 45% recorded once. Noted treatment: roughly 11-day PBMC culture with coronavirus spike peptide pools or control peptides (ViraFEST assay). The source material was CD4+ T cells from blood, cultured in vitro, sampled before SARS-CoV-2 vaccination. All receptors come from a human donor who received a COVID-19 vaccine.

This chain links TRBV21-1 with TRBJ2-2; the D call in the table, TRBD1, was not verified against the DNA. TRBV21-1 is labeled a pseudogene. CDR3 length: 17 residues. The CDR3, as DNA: TGTGCCAGCAGCAAAGTGGGGGGCGACTCGACCACCGGGGAGCTGTTTTTT. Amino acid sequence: CASSKVGGDSTTGELFF.

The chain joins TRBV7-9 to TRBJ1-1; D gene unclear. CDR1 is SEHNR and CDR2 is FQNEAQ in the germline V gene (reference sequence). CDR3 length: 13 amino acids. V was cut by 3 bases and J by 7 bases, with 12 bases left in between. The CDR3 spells CASSFVRVDEAFF. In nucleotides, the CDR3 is TGTGCCAGCAGCTTTGTTCGGGTGGATGAAGCTTTCTTT.

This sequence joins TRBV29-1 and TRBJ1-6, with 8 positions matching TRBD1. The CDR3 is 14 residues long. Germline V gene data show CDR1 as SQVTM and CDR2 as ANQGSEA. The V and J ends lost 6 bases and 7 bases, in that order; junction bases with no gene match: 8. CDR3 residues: CSVKTGVENSPLHF. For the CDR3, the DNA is TGCAGCGTAAAGACAGGGGTGGAGAATTCACCCCTCCACTTT.

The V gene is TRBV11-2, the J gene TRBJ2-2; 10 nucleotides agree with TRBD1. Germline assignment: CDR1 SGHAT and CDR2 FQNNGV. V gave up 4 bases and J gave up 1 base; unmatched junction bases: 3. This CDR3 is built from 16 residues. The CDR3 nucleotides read TGTGCCAGCAGCTCAGGGACAGGGGTGAACACCGGGGAGCTGTTTTTT. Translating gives CASSSGTGVNTGELFF. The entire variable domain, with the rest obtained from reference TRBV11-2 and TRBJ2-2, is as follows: EAGVAQSPRYKIIEKRQSVAFWCNPISGHATLYWYQQILGQGPKLLIQFQNNGVVDDSQLPKDRFSAERLKGVDSTLKIQPAKLEDSAVYLCASSSGTGVNTGELFFGEGSRLTVL.

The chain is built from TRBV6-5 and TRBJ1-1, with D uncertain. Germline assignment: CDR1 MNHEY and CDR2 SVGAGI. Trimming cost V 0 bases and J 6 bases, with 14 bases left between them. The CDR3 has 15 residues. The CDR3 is CASSYSGGGLAEAFF. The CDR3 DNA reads TGTGCCAGCAGTTACTCGGGAGGTGGTTTGGCTGAAGCTTTCTTT.

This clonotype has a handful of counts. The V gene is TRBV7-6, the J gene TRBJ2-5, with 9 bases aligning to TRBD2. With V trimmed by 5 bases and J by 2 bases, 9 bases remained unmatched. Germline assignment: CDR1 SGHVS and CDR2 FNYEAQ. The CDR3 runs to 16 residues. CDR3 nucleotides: TGTGCCAGCAGCCACCGGGGCGGGGGGGTACAAGAGACCCAGTACTTC. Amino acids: CASSHRGGGVQETQYF.

CDR3 nucleotide sequence: TGTGCCACCACCAGGACAGGGCTCACTGAAGCTTTCTTT. Amino acid sequence: CATTRTGLTEAFF. The chain employs TRBV12-3 or TRBV12-4 and TRBJ1-1, with TRBD1 matching 8 bases. The CDR3 length is 13 residues. V was clipped by 10 bases and J by 4 bases; unmatched bases: 8.

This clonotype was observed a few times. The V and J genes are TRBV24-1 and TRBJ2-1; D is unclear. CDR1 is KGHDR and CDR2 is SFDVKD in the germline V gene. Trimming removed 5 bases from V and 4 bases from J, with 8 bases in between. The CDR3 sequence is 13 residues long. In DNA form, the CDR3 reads TGTGCCACCAGTGTATCAGGTTACAATGAGCAGTTCTTC. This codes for CATSVSGYNEQFF.

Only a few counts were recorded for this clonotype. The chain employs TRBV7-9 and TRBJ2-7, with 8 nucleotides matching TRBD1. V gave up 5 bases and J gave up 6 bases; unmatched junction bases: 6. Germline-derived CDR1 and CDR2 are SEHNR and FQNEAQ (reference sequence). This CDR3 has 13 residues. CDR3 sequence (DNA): TGTGCCAGCAGCCCTGGACAGGGAGGCGAGCAGTACTTC. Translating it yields CASSPGQGGEQYF. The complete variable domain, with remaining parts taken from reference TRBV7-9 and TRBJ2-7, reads DTGVSQNPRHKITKRGQNVTFRCDPISEHNRLYWYRQTLGQGPEFLTYFQNEAQLEKSRLLSDRFSAERPKGSFSTLEIQRTEQGDSAMYLCASSPGQGGEQYFGPGTRLTVT.

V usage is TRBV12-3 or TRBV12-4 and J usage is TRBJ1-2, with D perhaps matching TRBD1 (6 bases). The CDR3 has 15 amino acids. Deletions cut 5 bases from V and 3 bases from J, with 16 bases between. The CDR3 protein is CASSPRGARDYGYTF. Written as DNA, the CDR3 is TGTGCCAGCAGTCCTCGGGGGGCACGCGACTATGGCTACACCTTC.

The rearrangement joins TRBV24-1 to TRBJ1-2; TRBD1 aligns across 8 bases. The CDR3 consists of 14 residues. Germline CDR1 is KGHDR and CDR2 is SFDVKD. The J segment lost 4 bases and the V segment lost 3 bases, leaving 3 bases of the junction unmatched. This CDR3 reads CATSDPGQAYGYTF. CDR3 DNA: TGTGCCACCAGTGATCCGGGACAGGCCTATGGCTACACCTTC.

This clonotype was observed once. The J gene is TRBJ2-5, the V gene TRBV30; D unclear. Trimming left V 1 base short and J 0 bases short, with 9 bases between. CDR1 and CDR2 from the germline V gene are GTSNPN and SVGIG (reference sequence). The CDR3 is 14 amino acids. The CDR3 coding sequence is TGTGCCTGGAGTGCCCCACGGTACCAAGAGACCCAGTACTTC. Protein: CAWSAPRYQETQYF.

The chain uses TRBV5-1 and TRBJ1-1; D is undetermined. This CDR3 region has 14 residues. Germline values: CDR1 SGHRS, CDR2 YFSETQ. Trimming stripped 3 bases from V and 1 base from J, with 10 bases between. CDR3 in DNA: TGCGCCAGCAGCTCCGACATCTCGAACACTGAAGCTTTCTTT. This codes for CASSSDISNTEAFF.

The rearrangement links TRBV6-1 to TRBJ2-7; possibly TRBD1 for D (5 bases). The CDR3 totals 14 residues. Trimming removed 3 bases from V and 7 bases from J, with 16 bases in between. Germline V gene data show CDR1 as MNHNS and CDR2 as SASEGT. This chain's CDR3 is CASSDLGAEGEQYF. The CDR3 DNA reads TGTGCCAGCAGTGACCTAGGGGCAGAAGGAGAGCAGTACTTC.

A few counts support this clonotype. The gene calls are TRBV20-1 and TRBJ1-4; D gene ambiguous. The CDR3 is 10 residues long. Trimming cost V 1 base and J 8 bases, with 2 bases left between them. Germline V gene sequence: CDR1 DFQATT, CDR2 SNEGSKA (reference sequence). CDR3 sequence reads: CSARAEKLFF. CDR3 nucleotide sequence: TGCAGTGCTAGAGCAGAAAAACTGTTTTTT.

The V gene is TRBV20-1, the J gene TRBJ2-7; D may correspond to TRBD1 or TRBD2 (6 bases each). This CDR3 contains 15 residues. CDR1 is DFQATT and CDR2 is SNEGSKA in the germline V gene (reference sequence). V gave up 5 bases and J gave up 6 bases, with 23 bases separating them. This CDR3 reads CSAFSYGGLSREQYF. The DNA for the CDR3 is TGCAGTGCTTTCTCATACGGGGGCCTATCTCGCGAGCAGTACTTC.

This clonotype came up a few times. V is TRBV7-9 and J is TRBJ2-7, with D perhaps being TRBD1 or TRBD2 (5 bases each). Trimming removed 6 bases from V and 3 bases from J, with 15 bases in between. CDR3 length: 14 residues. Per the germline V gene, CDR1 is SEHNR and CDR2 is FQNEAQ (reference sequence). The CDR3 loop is CASRATGRSYEQYF. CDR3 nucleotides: TGTGCCAGCAGAGCCACGGGACGAAGCTACGAGCAGTACTTC.

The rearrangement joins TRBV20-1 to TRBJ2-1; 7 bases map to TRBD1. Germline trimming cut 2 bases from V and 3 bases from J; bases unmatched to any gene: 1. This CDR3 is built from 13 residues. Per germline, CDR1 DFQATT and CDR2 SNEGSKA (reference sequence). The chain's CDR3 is CSARQGVYNEQFF. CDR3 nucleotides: TGCAGTGCTAGACAGGGGGTCTACAATGAGCAGTTCTTC.

The CDR3 coding sequence is TGTGCCAGCACTAGAGGGAGGGGACTGAGGGGCTACACCTTC. Its translation is CASTRGRGLRGYTF. V is TRBV6-1 and J is TRBJ1-2; tentative D call: TRBD1 (5 bases). Per germline, CDR1 MNHNS and CDR2 SASEGT. This CDR3 contains 14 residues. V lost 7 bases and J 8 bases, leaving 20 bases between the germline ends.

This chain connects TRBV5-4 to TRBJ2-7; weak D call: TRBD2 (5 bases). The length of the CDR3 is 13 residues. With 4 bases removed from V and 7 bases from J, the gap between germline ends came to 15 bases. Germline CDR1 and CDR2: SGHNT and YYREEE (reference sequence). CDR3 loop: CASSRTGVGEQYF. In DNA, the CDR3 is TGTGCCAGCAGCCGGACTGGGGTGGGGGAGCAGTACTTC.